This TCR beta chain was sequenced for a study of blood T cell repertoires in COVID-19. About the research overall: Sites in the United States, Italy and Spain provided acute and convalescent COVID-19 samples. From T cells, B-cell-depleted T cells, or PBMCs came the material, which was cDNA or gDNA.

Authors' data handling: Amplifying reference gene primers gave estimates of nucleated cell counts. Here immunoSEQ multiplex PCR was the method, and the copy in TCRdb shows in-frame clones only, minus some. Clonal size and the V and J genes are those of that table, whereas D and trimming came from the DNA. Of over 130,000 clones detected, roughly 80% appear once; the ten largest clones hold roughly 17%. Germline lookup yields CDR1 SGHTS and CDR2 YDEGEE. V dropped 4 bases and J dropped 0 bases, with 10 bases sitting between them. This CDR3 comprises 15 residues. The TCR sequence derives from a man aged 50 to 60 with acute or convalescent COVID-19. V usage is TRBV5-8 and J usage is TRBJ1-4; D unresolved. Sequenced input: peripheral blood. CDR3 residues: CASSAGLATNEKLFF. CDR3 DNA sequence: TGTGCCAGCAGCGCAGGCCTCGCAACTAATGAAAAACTGTTTTTT.